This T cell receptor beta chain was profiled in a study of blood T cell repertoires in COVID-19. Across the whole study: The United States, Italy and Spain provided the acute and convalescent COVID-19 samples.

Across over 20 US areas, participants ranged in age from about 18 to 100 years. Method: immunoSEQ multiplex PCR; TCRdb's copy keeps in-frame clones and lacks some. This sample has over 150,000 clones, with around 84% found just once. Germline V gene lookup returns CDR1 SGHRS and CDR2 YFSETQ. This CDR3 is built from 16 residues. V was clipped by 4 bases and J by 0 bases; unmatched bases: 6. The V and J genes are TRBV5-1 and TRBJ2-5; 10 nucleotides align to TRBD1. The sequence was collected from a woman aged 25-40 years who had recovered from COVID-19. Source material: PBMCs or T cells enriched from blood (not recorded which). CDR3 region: CASSLTGTGDQETQYF. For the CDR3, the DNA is TGCGCCAGCAGCCTAACCGGGACAGGGGACCAAGAGACCCAGTACTTC.